The next 27 T cell receptor beta chains were all read from a single sample in a study of cytomegalovirus exposure and HLA in healthy donors. PCR was performed using 60 Vbeta and 13 Jbeta primers. Assay: immunoSEQ multiplex PCR; the TCRdb copy retains only in-frame clones and omits some. The profile shows over 55,000 clones, 85% to 90% of them singletons. The sequenced sample was PBMCs. The receptors here all came from a woman aged 30 to 39 in good health and CMV-seropositive.

The V and J genes are TRBV15 and TRBJ2-7; 9 bases align to TRBD1. The V segment lost 8 bases and the J segment 4 bases; nucleotides outside the gene matches: 6. The CDR3 totals 13 residues. The germline V gene has CDR1 LNHNV and CDR2 YYDKDF (reference sequence). The CDR3 protein is CATQGQGPYEQYF. CDR3 DNA sequence: TGTGCCACCCAGGGACAGGGACCTTACGAGCAGTACTTC.

The J gene is TRBJ2-1, the V gene TRBV7-9, with D maybe TRBD2 (5 bases). The V gene's germline CDR1 is SEHNR and CDR2 FQNEAQ (reference sequence). This CDR3 spans 12 amino acids. V was pared by 1 base and J by 8 bases, with 6 bases between. The CDR3 region is CASSLVGDEQFF. DNA for the CDR3: TGTGCCAGCAGCTTAGTCGGGGATGAGCAGTTCTTC. The complete variable domain, with remaining parts taken from reference TRBV7-9 and TRBJ2-1, reads DTGVSQNPRHKITKRGQNVTFRCDPISEHNRLYWYRQTLGQGPEFLTYFQNEAQLEKSRLLSDRFSAERPKGSFSTLEIQRTEQGDSAMYLCASSLVGDEQFFGPGTRLTVL.

This clone was seen only once. This chain joins TRBV7-2 and TRBJ1-1; no clear D. Trimming removed 1 base at V and 2 bases at J, with 8 bases between. This CDR3 is built from 14 residues. Looked up from germline, CDR1 is SGHTA and CDR2 is FQGNSA. CDR3 loop: CASSLGRSNTEAFF. CDR3 bases: TGTGCCAGCAGCTTAGGCCGGAGTAACACTGAAGCTTTCTTT.

The rearrangement uses TRBV19 and TRBJ2-7; D call uncertain. Looked up from germline, CDR1 is LNHDA and CDR2 is SQIVND (reference sequence). V gave up 0 bases and J gave up 5 bases, with 14 bases separating them. The length of the CDR3 is 15 residues. The CDR3 coding sequence is TGTGCCAGTAGTATAGATCGTTCAGGTTTCAACGAGCAGTACTTC. Amino acids: CASSIDRSGFNEQYF.

The chain is built from TRBV20-1 and TRBJ2-7; D is unclear. The V end was cut by 4 bases, the J end by 3 bases, with 7 bases between. The germline CDR1 and CDR2 sequences are DFQATT and SNEGSKA (reference sequence). The CDR3 is made up of 11 amino acids. CDR3 amino acids: CSATQNYEQYF. The CDR3 region has the DNA TGCAGTGCTACTCAGAACTACGAGCAGTACTTC.

V usage is TRBV18 and J usage is TRBJ2-5, with TRBD1 matching 9 bases. The better agreement between TRBJ2-7 and the DNA end casts doubt on the J call. CDR3 length equals 14 residues. Germline V CDR1 and CDR2: KGHSH, LQKENI. The CDR3 region has the DNA TGTGCCAGCTCACCAACAGGGGGCGCCTACGAGCAGTACTTC. Translated: CASSPTGGAYEQYF.

In this sample, this clone turned up once. The chain joins TRBV30 to TRBJ1-1, with D maybe TRBD1 (5 bases). The CDR3 has 13 amino acids. Deletions cut 4 bases from V and 7 bases from J, with 16 bases between. Germline V gives CDR1 GTSNPN, CDR2 SVGIG (reference sequence). The CDR3 coding sequence is TGTGCCTGGACCCTGGGGGGTTCCCGTGAAGCTTTCTTT. Translating gives CAWTLGGSREAFF.

About this clone itself: The junction and the germline gene differ at one end; a read error may be behind it. Other DNA sequences from this sample encode an identical CDR3 as well. This rearrangement joins TRBV25-1 to TRBJ2-3; no reliable D call. The germline V gene has CDR1 MGHDK and CDR2 SYGVNS. This CDR3 spans 14 amino acids. The CDR3 nucleotides are TGCGCCAGCAGTGGAGACGGGAGCACAGATACGCAGTATTTT. Amino acids: CASSGDGSTDTQYF.

This sequence joins TRBV6-1 and TRBJ1-6, with 8 bases identical to TRBD1. CDR1 is MNHNS and CDR2 is SASEGT in the germline V gene. This CDR3 comprises 14 residues. Germline trimming cut 5 bases from V and 12 bases from J; bases unmatched to any gene: 9. CDR3 DNA sequence: TGTGCCAGCAGTACTGACAGGGGAAGGCTACCCCTCCACTTT. Protein: CASSTDRGRLPLHF.

This sequence joins TRBV6-1 and TRBJ1-2, with D perhaps matching TRBD1 (6 bases). CDR1 is MNHNS, CDR2 SASEGT, per germline. The CDR3 has 15 residues. Deletions cut 3 bases from V and 1 base from J, with 12 bases between. As DNA, the CDR3 is TGTGCCAGCAGTGATACAGGGCAACTTAACTATGGCTACACCTTC. It codes for CASSDTGQLNYGYTF.

V is TRBV7-3 and J is TRBJ1-1; 12 nucleotides line up with TRBD1. V gave up 2 bases and J gave up 3 bases; unmatched junction bases: 7. The germline V gene encodes CDR1 SGHTA and CDR2 FQGTGA. This CDR3 spans 17 amino acids. CDR3 nucleotide sequence: TGTGCCAGCAGCTTAGAGGGACAGGGGGCGGGGGACACTGAAGCTTTCTTT. Translated, it gives CASSLEGQGAGDTEAFF.

The chain has TRBV2 and TRBJ2-2, with 11 bases identical to TRBD2. Per the germline V gene, CDR1 is SNHLY and CDR2 is FYNNEI. V shed 6 bases and J 5 bases; nucleotides not matched to a gene: 11. CDR3 length equals 17 residues. CDR3 nucleotide sequence: TGTGCCAGCAGCACGAGTACCGGGACTAGCGGTACCGGGGAGCTGTTTTTT. It yields the protein CASSTSTGTSGTGELFF.

This chain links TRBV5-1 with TRBJ1-1; TRBD1 is a possible D gene (5 bases). The CDR3 contains 13 residues. Germline assignment: CDR1 SGHRS and CDR2 YFSETQ. V lost 0 bases to trimming and J lost 7 bases, with 10 bases between them. The CDR3 region has the DNA TGCGCCAGCAGCTTGGTAGGGGAGGATGAAGCTTTCTTT. Its protein product is CASSLVGEDEAFF.

The table lists this clone with a count of one. The chain links TRBV1 to TRBJ2-7; the table gives TRBD2 as D, unverified against the DNA. TRBV1 is annotated as a pseudogene. This CDR3 contains 15 residues. CDR3 loop: CTSSLGLAGAEEQYF. In DNA, the CDR3 is TGCACCAGCAGCCTCGGACTAGCGGGAGCGGAAGAGCAGTACTTC.

The table lists this clone with a few counts. The rearrangement links TRBV15 to TRBJ2-5; no definite D call. V was pared by 1 base and J by 5 bases, with 11 bases between. The CDR3 spans 14 residues. Germline CDR1 LNHNV, CDR2 YYDKDF (reference sequence). The CDR3 protein is CATSRGLNKETQYF. For the CDR3, the DNA is TGTGCCACCAGCAGAGGACTGAACAAGGAGACCCAGTACTTC.

The V and J genes are TRBV6-1 and TRBJ2-1; 11 bases map to TRBD2. The CDR3 is 15 amino acids. The germline V gene has CDR1 MNHNS and CDR2 SASEGT. V was pared by 7 bases and J by 6 bases, with 8 bases of the junction left unmatched. The CDR3 loop reads CASNSGRVPLNEQFF. DNA of the CDR3: TGTGCCAGCAATAGCGGGAGGGTCCCCCTCAATGAGCAGTTCTTC.

The chain couples TRBV18 to TRBJ2-7; 7 bases map to TRBD2. Trimming removed 1 base from V and 3 bases from J; junction bases left unmatched: 9. This CDR3 has 16 residues. Germline V gene sequence: CDR1 KGHSH, CDR2 LQKENI. As DNA, the CDR3 is TGTGCCAGCTCACCACAATTTCTGGGAGGGGTCTACGAGCAGTACTTC. Translating it yields CASSPQFLGGVYEQYF.

As regards this clone: A junction boundary mismatches the germline segment, possibly from a read error. The chain joins TRBV19 to TRBJ2-7, with a possible D match to TRBD2 (5 bases). CDR1 LNHDA and CDR2 SQIVND come from the germline V gene (reference sequence). There are 13 residues in the CDR3. In DNA form, the CDR3 reads TGTGCCAGTAGTATTCAGGCGGGCGCCTCCCCGGACTTC. This codes for CASSIQAGASPDF.

The chain joins TRBV2 to TRBJ2-3; 7 positions agree with TRBD1. V lost 3 bases and J lost 5; bases outside the gene matches: 5. Per the germline V gene, CDR1 is SNHLY and CDR2 is FYNNEI. This CDR3 region has 14 residues. The CDR3 sequence: CASSDHRGGDTQYF. CDR3 bases: TGTGCCAGCAGTGACCACAGGGGCGGAGATACGCAGTATTTT.

The rearrangement uses TRBV11-2 and TRBJ1-5; D uncertain. CDR1 is SGHAT and CDR2 is FQNNGV in the germline V gene. V lost 6 bases to trimming and J lost 4 bases, with 10 bases between them. The CDR3 is made up of 13 amino acids. CDR3: CASSPTINQPQHF. CDR3 DNA: TGTGCCAGCAGTCCAACAATAAATCAGCCCCAGCATTTT.

The rearrangement uses TRBV15 and TRBJ2-1; tentatively, D is TRBD2 (6 bases). Germline V gene sequence: CDR1 LNHNV, CDR2 YYDKDF (reference sequence). Trimming stripped 0 bases from V and 0 bases from J, with 6 bases between. The CDR3 has 15 amino acids. CDR3: CATSRDSGSYNEQFF. The CDR3 region has the DNA TGTGCCACCAGCAGAGATAGCGGCTCCTACAATGAGCAGTTCTTC.

V usage is TRBV11-2 and J usage is TRBJ2-7; 7 bases fit TRBD1. The CDR3 is made up of 16 amino acids. Germline CDR1 and CDR2: SGHAT and FQNNGV. V was clipped by 4 bases and J by 0 bases; unmatched bases: 9. Here the CDR3 DNA reads TGTGCCAGCAGCTCCAACACCCGACAGGGCTCCTACGAGCAGTACTTC. Amino acids: CASSSNTRQGSYEQYF. Filled out from reference TRBV11-2 and TRBJ2-7, the complete variable domain reads EAGVAQSPRYKIIEKRQSVAFWCNPISGHATLYWYQQILGQGPKLLIQFQNNGVVDDSQLPKDRFSAERLKGVDSTLKIQPAKLEDSAVYLCASSSNTRQGSYEQYFGPGTRLTVT.

The chain recombines TRBV30 with TRBJ2-1, with 8 bases lining up with TRBD2. The germline CDR1 and CDR2 sequences are GTSNPN and SVGIG (reference sequence). The CDR3 runs to 15 residues. J gave up 0 bases and V 5 bases, and 6 bases lay outside the gene matches. CDR3 loop: CAWGRSGSSYNEQFF. Here the CDR3 DNA reads TGTGCCTGGGGTCGGAGCGGGAGCTCCTACAATGAGCAGTTCTTC.

Regarding this clone: Sequence at one end of the junction differs from germline and may be a read error. The rearrangement joins TRBV14 to TRBJ2-1; no clear D gene. This CDR3 comprises 16 residues. From germline, CDR1 is SGHDN and CDR2 FVKESK. CDR3 region: CASGQRRVRSYNEQFF. The DNA for the CDR3 is TGTGCCAGCGGCCAGCGACGGGTAAGGTCCTACAATGAGCAGTTCTTC.

The V call is TRBV15, the J call TRBJ2-5; 7 nucleotides agree with TRBD1. The CDR3 runs to 15 residues. Germline assignment: CDR1 LNHNV and CDR2 YYDKDF (reference sequence). Trimming took 3 bases from V and 5 from J; bases not matched to a gene: 9. Here the CDR3 reads CATSSRQGPGETQYF. The DNA for the CDR3 is TGTGCCACCAGCAGCCGACAGGGTCCAGGCGAGACCCAGTACTTC.

This chain links TRBV9 with TRBJ2-7; possibly TRBD2 for D (6 bases). The CDR3 spans 15 residues. Germline V gene data show CDR1 as SGDLS and CDR2 as YYNGEE. The ends were cut back, 2 bases at V and 2 bases at J, with 14 bases in the middle. The CDR3 is CASSVRDSKTYEQYF. In DNA form, the CDR3 reads TGTGCCAGCAGCGTGCGGGACTCAAAAACCTACGAGCAGTACTTC. Filled out from reference TRBV9 and TRBJ2-7, the complete variable domain reads DSGVTQTPKHLITATGQRVTLRCSPRSGDLSVYWYQQSLDQGLQFLIQYYNGEERAKGNILERFSAQQFPDLHSELNLSSLELGDSALYFCASSVRDSKTYEQYFGPGTRLTVT.

The V call is TRBV10-2, the J call TRBJ2-7; no definite D call. The CDR3 is 16 amino acids. Germline CDR1 reads WSHSY; CDR2 reads SAAADI. V lost 6 bases and J lost 0, with 18 bases in between. The CDR3 DNA follows: TGCGCCAGCAGCGACTTTGACGCAAGGAGCTCCTACGAGCAGTACTTC. This gives the protein CASSDFDARSSYEQYF.